A single sample gave rise to the 27 T cell receptor beta chains below, sequenced in a study of persistence of HIV-infected CD4 T cells. Sequencing used immunoSEQ version 4 in survey mode. Generated by immunoSEQ multiplex PCR, the TCRdb table keeps only in-frame clones and is missing some. The sample holds some 58,000 clones, under 80% seen once. An overlapping HIV-1 Gag peptide pool stimulated these cells at 0.95 to 1 ug/peptide/mL. Memory cells lacking CD40L and CD69 with high CD45RO were sorted. Which antigens these TCRs recognize remains unknown. Sequencing was performed on CD4+ T cells sorted from PBMCs after roughly 18-hour stimulation, taken from a patient who received antiretroviral therapy. The receptors were gathered from an adult man with HIV who was CMV-seropositive.

V gene TRBV6-5 combines with J gene TRBJ1-6; possibly TRBD1 for D (6 bases). The V and J ends lost 7 bases and 13 bases respectively, with 20 bases between them. The CDR3 extends over 14 amino acids. Germline V gene lookup returns CDR1 MNHEY and CDR2 SVGAGI. CDR3 in DNA: TGTGCCAGCACCAGACAGGCGAGAGGGGGGCCCCTCCACTTT. It is translated as CASTRQARGGPLHF.

The chain uses TRBV24-1 and TRBJ2-7, with a possible D match to TRBD2 (5 bases). V was trimmed by 1 base and J by 2 bases, leaving 14 bases between them. The V gene's germline CDR1 is KGHDR and CDR2 SFDVKD. The CDR3 runs 16 residues. The CDR3 is CATSDLEATRAYEQYF. The CDR3 coding sequence is TGTGCCACCAGTGATTTAGAGGCTACGAGGGCCTACGAGCAGTACTTC.

The chain is built from TRBV27 and TRBJ2-4; 7 positions agree with TRBD2. The germline V gene has CDR1 MNHEY and CDR2 SMNVEV (reference sequence). Losses at the gene ends were 5 bases for V and 4 bases for J; bases not matched to a gene: 11. CDR3 length equals 16 residues. The CDR3, as DNA: TGTGCCAGCAGTCCCGGCGGGGGAATGAGGAAAAACATTCAGTACTTC. This codes for CASSPGGGMRKNIQYF.

This clone qualifies as medium-sized (0.01 to 0.1%). The V call is TRBV6-5, the J call TRBJ1-4, with unresolved D. V was pared by 7 bases and J by 6 bases, with 15 bases between. The CDR3 runs 14 residues. Germline CDR1 MNHEY, CDR2 SVGAGI. The CDR3 sequence: CASKDEGWDEKLFF. The DNA for the CDR3 is TGTGCCAGCAAGGACGAGGGATGGGATGAAAAACTGTTTTTT.

V gene TRBV7-2 combines with J gene TRBJ1-6; D not certain. The germline V gene has CDR1 SGHTA and CDR2 FQGNSA. V gave up 8 bases and J gave up 7 bases, with 15 bases separating them. The CDR3 length is 14 residues. The CDR3: CASGRTLVNSPLHF. The DNA for the CDR3 is TGTGCCAGCGGAAGGACCCTAGTCAATTCACCCCTCCACTTT.

This chain links TRBV5-6 with TRBJ1-1, with 10 bases lining up with TRBD1. The CDR3 contains 16 residues. V lost 0 bases, J lost 0 bases, and 2 bases stayed unmatched. Germline CDR1 reads SGHDT; CDR2 reads YYEEEE. The CDR3 spells CASSLGQGALNTEAFF. The CDR3 region has the DNA TGTGCCAGCAGCTTGGGACAGGGGGCCTTGAACACTGAAGCTTTCTTT.

CDR3 region: CASSVGERKGTLHF. The DNA for the CDR3 is TGTGCCAGCAGCGTAGGAGAGAGAAAGGGGACCCTCCACTTT. V usage is TRBV9 and J usage is TRBJ1-6; possibly TRBD1 for D (5 bases). CDR1 is SGDLS and CDR2 is YYNGEE in the germline V gene. Trimming took 0 bases from V and 14 from J, leaving 15 bases between them. The CDR3 is made up of 14 amino acids.

The J gene is TRBJ2-3, the V gene TRBV5-5; 7 nucleotides align to TRBD1. V was clipped by 4 bases and J by 5 bases; unmatched bases: 7. CDR1 is SGHKS, CDR2 YYEKEE, per germline (reference sequence). The CDR3 totals 14 residues. The CDR3 nucleotides read TGTGCCAGCAGCCAATCGACAGGGCAAGATACGCAGTATTTT. Its translation is CASSQSTGQDTQYF.

The V call is TRBV7-8, the J call TRBJ1-1; the D gene is possibly TRBD1 (6 bases). Germline assignment: CDR1 SGHVS and CDR2 FQNEAQ. Trimming took off 0 bases at V and 4 bases at J, with 12 bases between the two ends. The CDR3 contains 15 residues. CDR3: CASSLARGRGTEAFF. The DNA for the CDR3 is TGTGCCAGCAGCTTAGCGAGGGGCAGGGGCACTGAAGCTTTCTTT.

The V gene is TRBV6-4, the J gene TRBJ2-1; 11 positions agree with TRBD2. The germline V gene has CDR1 MRHNA and CDR2 SNTAGT. There are 16 residues in the CDR3. V lost 2 bases to trimming and J lost 5 bases; unmatched junction nucleotides: 5. The CDR3 nucleotides read TGTGCCAGCAGTGACGAGGTAGCGGGGGGGAACAATGAGCAGTTCTTC. This translates into CASSDEVAGGNNEQFF.

This clone has just a few counts. V gene TRBV5-4 combines with J gene TRBJ2-6; D may be TRBD2 (6 bases). Germline assignment: CDR1 SGHNT and CDR2 YYREEE (reference sequence). V shed 3 bases and J shed 4 bases, with 11 bases lying between them. The CDR3 is 15 amino acids. The CDR3 bases are TGTGCCAGCAGCTCGGAGGGAGCCGGGGCCAACGTCCTGACTTTC. This encodes CASSSEGAGANVLTF. The variable domain in full, with the rest retrieved from reference TRBV5-4 and TRBJ2-6, is ETGVTQSPTHLIKTRGQQVTLRCSSQSGHNTVSWYQQALGQGPQFIFQYYREEENGRGNFPPRFSGLQFPNYSSELNVNALELDDSALYLCASSSEGAGANVLTFGAGSRLTVL.

CDR3 coding DNA: TGTGCCAGCAGTGACAAAGCGGGGGGAAGAGATACGCAGTATTTT. It is translated as CASSDKAGGRDTQYF. The chain employs TRBV2 and TRBJ2-3, with 9 nucleotides matching TRBD2. V shed 3 bases, J shed 5 bases, and the junction held 6 bases outside the gene matches. CDR1 is SNHLY and CDR2 is FYNNEI in the germline V gene. The CDR3 has 15 residues.

The chain is built from TRBV28 and TRBJ1-3; D is uncertain. The CDR3 is 15 residues long. Germline V CDR1 and CDR2: MDHEN, SYDVKM. Trimming shortened V by 6 bases and J by 0 bases, and 12 bases separated the two germline ends. CDR3 protein: CASRSDVASGNTIYF. CDR3 bases: TGTGCCAGCAGATCGGACGTAGCCTCTGGAAACACCATATATTTT.

The gene calls are TRBV19 and TRBJ1-2; tentative D call: TRBD1 (5 bases). The germline gives CDR1 LNHDA, CDR2 SQIVND (reference sequence). V was trimmed by 4 bases and J by 6 bases, leaving 24 bases between them. This CDR3 is built from 17 residues. The CDR3 sequence: CASSNMARGARVDGYTF. CDR3 in DNA: TGTGCCAGTAGTAATATGGCTCGTGGGGCCCGCGTAGATGGCTACACCTTC.

This chain joins TRBV5-1 and TRBJ2-3, with D perhaps being TRBD1 or TRBD2 (6 bases each). V was clipped by 2 bases and J by 1 base, with 14 bases between them. Germline values: CDR1 SGHRS, CDR2 YFSETQ. CDR3 length: 16 residues. The CDR3 reads CASSLKGGSGTDTQYF. The CDR3 nucleotides are TGCGCCAGCAGCTTAAAGGGGGGCTCGGGCACAGATACGCAGTATTTT.

The chain joins TRBV29-1 to TRBJ2-7, with D hard to call. Trimming removed 4 bases at V and 1 base at J, with 2 bases between. The germline V gene encodes CDR1 SQVTM and CDR2 ANQGSEA. The CDR3 is 10 residues long. The CDR3 DNA follows: TGCAGCGTTGGTTCCTACGAGCAGTACTTC. It yields the protein CSVGSYEQYF.

The J gene is TRBJ2-7, the V gene TRBV6-5; a weak D match, TRBD1 (6 bases). V dropped 2 bases and J dropped 4 bases, with 9 bases sitting between them. In germline, CDR1 is MNHEY, CDR2 SVGAGI. The CDR3 is 13 amino acids. CDR3 residues: CASSYNREYEQYF. The DNA for the CDR3 is TGTGCCAGCAGTTACAACAGGGAATACGAGCAGTACTTC.

The chain recombines TRBV6-5 with TRBJ2-5; no reliable D call. The germline V gene encodes CDR1 MNHEY and CDR2 SVGAGI. Trimming left V 4 bases short and J 4 bases short, with 16 bases between. The CDR3 totals 15 residues. CDR3 in amino acids: CASSSSTAKGETQYF. The CDR3 nucleotides are TGTGCCAGCAGTTCCTCGACGGCCAAGGGAGAGACCCAGTACTTC.

This clone qualifies as medium-sized. The genes are TRBV5-4 and TRBJ1-4; TRBD1 aligns across 8 bases. This CDR3 contains 20 residues. V trimming: 2 bases; J trimming: 4 bases; junction bases outside the gene matches: 19. Germline V gene data show CDR1 as SGHNT and CDR2 as YYREEE (reference sequence). The CDR3: CASSFRISRTGMIFNEKLFF. DNA of the CDR3: TGTGCCAGCAGCTTCAGAATCAGCCGGACAGGGATGATTTTTAATGAAAAACTGTTTTTT.

CDR3: CASSRSGPLNTEAFF. The CDR3 nucleotides are TGCGCCAGCAGCCGATCCGGGCCCTTGAACACTGAAGCTTTCTTT. J is TRBJ1-1 and V is TRBV5-1; D unresolved. Trimming pared 4 bases from V and 0 bases from J, leaving 13 bases between. CDR3 length equals 15 residues. Germline CDR1 and CDR2: SGHRS and YFSETQ. The whole variable domain, filled in from reference TRBV5-1 and TRBJ1-1, reads KAGVTQTPRYLIKTRGQQVTLSCSPISGHRSVSWYQQTPGQGLQFLFEYFSETQRNKGNFPGRFSGRQFSNSRSEMNVSTLELGDSALYLCASSRSGPLNTEAFFGQGTRLTVV.

CDR3 sequence reads: CASSPGRESDTQYF. CDR3 DNA sequence: TGTGCCAGCAGCCCGGGACGGGAGAGTGATACGCAGTATTTT. The V gene is TRBV14, the J gene TRBJ2-3; maybe TRBD2 (6 bases). The germline gives CDR1 SGHDN, CDR2 FVKESK. V gave up 4 bases and J gave up 6 bases, with 14 bases separating them. The CDR3 covers 14 residues.

The V gene is TRBV10-2, the J gene TRBJ2-2; a possible D gene is TRBD1 (5 bases). Deletions cut 3 bases from V and 1 base from J, with 9 bases between. Germline lookup yields CDR1 WSHSY and CDR2 SAAADI. The CDR3 is 15 amino acids. CDR3 amino acids: CASSERQRNTGELFF. CDR3 in DNA: TGCGCCAGCAGTGAAAGACAGAGGAACACCGGGGAGCTGTTTTTT.

The chain has TRBV7-9 and TRBJ2-3, with a possible D match to TRBD2 (5 bases). The CDR3 contains 15 residues. CDR1 and CDR2 (germline): SEHNR, FQNEAQ (reference sequence). Between the trimmed V and J ends, which lost 5 bases and 6 bases, there was a span of 18 bases. The CDR3 reads CASSPTGNARDTQYF. CDR3 nucleotide sequence: TGTGCCAGCAGCCCAACGGGGAACGCGAGGGATACGCAGTATTTT.

This chain links TRBV2 with TRBJ1-2; 8 bases align to TRBD1. This CDR3 comprises 14 residues. V dropped 4 bases and J dropped 6; count of bases not matched to a gene: 7. Germline V gene sequence: CDR1 SNHLY, CDR2 FYNNEI. The CDR3 here is CASSVRGLGDGYTF. Written as DNA, the CDR3 is TGTGCCAGCAGTGTCAGGGGGCTGGGGGATGGCTACACCTTC. Combining the CDR3 with reference TRBV2 and TRBJ1-2 gives the whole variable domain EPEVTQTPSHQVTQMGQEVILRCVPISNHLYFYWYRQILGQKVEFLVSFYNNEISEKSEIFDDQFSVERPDGSNFTLKIRSTKLEDSAMYFCASSVRGLGDGYTFGSGTRLTVV.

This clone was seen a single time. The CDR3 sequence: CASSSGGPQLQDTQYF. CDR3 nucleotide sequence: TGCGCCAGCAGTTCCGGGGGTCCCCAGCTCCAGGATACGCAGTATTTT. The chain couples TRBV5-1 to TRBJ2-3, with D perhaps matching TRBD2 (6 bases). Trimming stripped 5 bases from V and 6 bases from J, with 22 bases between. Germline assignment: CDR1 SGHRS and CDR2 YFSETQ. The CDR3 extends over 16 amino acids.

V gene TRBV5-1 combines with J gene TRBJ2-7; D not certain. The CDR3 is 15 amino acids. Trimming removed 0 bases at V and 0 bases at J, with 10 bases between. Germline CDR1 SGHRS, CDR2 YFSETQ. The CDR3 protein is CASSLDSFNSYEQYF. In DNA form, the CDR3 reads TGCGCCAGCAGCTTGGACAGCTTTAACTCCTACGAGCAGTACTTC.

This clone was observed a handful of times. The gene calls are TRBV29-1 and TRBJ1-6; D is unresolved. CDR1 and CDR2 (germline): SQVTM, ANQGSEA. The CDR3 has 14 residues. V lost 7 bases and J 7 bases, leaving 17 bases between the germline ends. Written as DNA, the CDR3 is TGCAGCGGGAGGACCGGTGGGGAGAATTCACCCCTCCACTTT. The encoded protein is CSGRTGGENSPLHF.